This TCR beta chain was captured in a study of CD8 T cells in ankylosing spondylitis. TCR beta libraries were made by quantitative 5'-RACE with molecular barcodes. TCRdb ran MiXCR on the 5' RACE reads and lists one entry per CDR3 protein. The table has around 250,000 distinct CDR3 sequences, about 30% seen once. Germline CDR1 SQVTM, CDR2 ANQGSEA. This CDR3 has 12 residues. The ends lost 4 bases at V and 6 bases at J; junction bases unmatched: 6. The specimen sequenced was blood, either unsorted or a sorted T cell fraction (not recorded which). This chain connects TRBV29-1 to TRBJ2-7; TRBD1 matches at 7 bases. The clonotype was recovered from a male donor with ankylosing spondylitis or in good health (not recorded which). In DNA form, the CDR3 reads TGCAGCGTTGGACAGGGTCCCGGCGAGCAGTACTTC. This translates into CSVGQGPGEQYF.